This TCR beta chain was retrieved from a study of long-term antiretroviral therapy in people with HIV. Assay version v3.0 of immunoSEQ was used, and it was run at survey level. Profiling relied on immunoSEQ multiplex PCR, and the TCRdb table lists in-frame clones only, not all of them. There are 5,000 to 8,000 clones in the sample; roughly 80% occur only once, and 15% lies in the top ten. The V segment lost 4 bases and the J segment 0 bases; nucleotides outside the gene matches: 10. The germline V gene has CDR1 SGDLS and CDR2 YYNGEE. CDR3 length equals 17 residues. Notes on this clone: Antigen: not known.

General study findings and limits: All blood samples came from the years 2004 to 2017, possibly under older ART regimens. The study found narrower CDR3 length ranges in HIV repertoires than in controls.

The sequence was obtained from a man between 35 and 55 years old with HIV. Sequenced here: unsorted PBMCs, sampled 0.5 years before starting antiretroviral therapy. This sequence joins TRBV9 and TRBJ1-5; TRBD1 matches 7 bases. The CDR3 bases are TGTGCCAGCAGCCAACATGACAGGGCAGATAGCAATCAGCCCCAGCATTTT. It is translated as CASSQHDRADSNQPQHF. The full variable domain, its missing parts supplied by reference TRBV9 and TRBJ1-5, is DSGVTQTPKHLITATGQRVTLRCSPRSGDLSVYWYQQSLDQGLQFLIQYYNGEERAKGNILERFSAQQFPDLHSELNLSSLELGDSALYFCASSQHDRADSNQPQHFGDGTRLSIL.